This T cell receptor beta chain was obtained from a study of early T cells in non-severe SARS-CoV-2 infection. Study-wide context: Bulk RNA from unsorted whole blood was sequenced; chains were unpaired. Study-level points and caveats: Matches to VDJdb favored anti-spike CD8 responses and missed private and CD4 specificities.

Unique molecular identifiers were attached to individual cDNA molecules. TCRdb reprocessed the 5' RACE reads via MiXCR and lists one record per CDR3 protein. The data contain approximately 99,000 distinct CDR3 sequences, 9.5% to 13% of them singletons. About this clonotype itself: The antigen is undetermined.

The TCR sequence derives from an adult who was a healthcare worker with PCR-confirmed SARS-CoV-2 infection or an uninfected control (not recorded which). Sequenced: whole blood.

This chain's CDR3 is CASSPSGAIYSNQPQHF. The CDR3 bases are TGTGCCAGCAGCCCGTCAGGGGCAATCTATAGCAATCAGCCCCAGCATTTT. This rearrangement joins TRBV6-5 to TRBJ1-5, with a tentative D call TRBD1 (6 bases). The germline gives CDR1 MNHEY, CDR2 SVGAGI. Trimming took off 6 bases at V and 0 bases at J, with 18 bases between the two ends. The CDR3 is made up of 17 amino acids.